Listed below are T cell receptor beta chains from one sample, sequenced in a study of post-analysis software for immune sequencing data. TCRdb fed the PCR reads into MiXCR, producing one record per CDR3 protein. The table has about 770,000 distinct CDR3 sequences, about 45% seen once; the top ten hold 4.9%. The sequenced material came from blood. The receptors stem from a girl between 5 and 17 years old with multiple sclerosis. The CDR3 runs from the conserved cysteine through the conserved F or W. D genes are given only for firm matches. Where a row states a size, it is once, few, many or the class of an expanded clone; other rows omit it.

d_call: -; v_call: TRBV2; clone_size: -; j_call: TRBJ1-5; cdr3_length: 17; cdr3_nt: TGTGCCAGCAGTCTACACCAGGGACGATTAGGGAGTCAGCCCCAGCATTTT; cdr3_aa: CASSLHQGRLGSQPQHF
d_call: -; v_call: TRBV7-3; clone_size: -; j_call: TRBJ2-3; cdr3_length: 14; cdr3_nt: TGTGCCAGCAGGCTTGGCGGATACACAGATACGCAGTATTTT; cdr3_aa: CASRLGGYTDTQYF
d_call: -; v_call: TRBV7-9; clone_size: -; j_call: TRBJ2-1; cdr3_length: 14; cdr3_nt: TGTGCCAGCAGCTTCCCGGGGCTTGGCAATGAGCAGTTCTTC; cdr3_aa: CASSFPGLGNEQFF
d_call: -; v_call: TRBV7-3; clone_size: -; j_call: TRBJ1-2; cdr3_length: 15; cdr3_nt: TGTGCCAGCAGCCCATCCAACTGGGGGGGGCATGGCTACACCTTC; cdr3_aa: CASSPSNWGGHGYTF
d_call: -; v_call: TRBV15; clone_size: -; j_call: TRBJ1-2; cdr3_length: 16; cdr3_nt: TGTGCCACCAGCAGAGATCACTTAAGGGGCGTAGGTGGCTACACCTTC; cdr3_aa: CATSRDHLRGVGGYTF
d_call: -; v_call: TRBV5-1; clone_size: -; j_call: TRBJ2-1; cdr3_length: 15; cdr3_nt: TGCGCCAGCAGCTTGGAGAGCAGTTCCTACAATGAGCAGTTCTTC; cdr3_aa: CASSLESSSYNEQFF
d_call: TRBD2; v_call: TRBV9; clone_size: -; j_call: TRBJ2-7; cdr3_length: 14; cdr3_nt: TGTGCCAGCAGCGCGAGCGGGGTCACCTACGAGCAGTACTTC; cdr3_aa: CASSASGVTYEQYF
d_call: TRBD1; v_call: TRBV6-5; clone_size: -; j_call: TRBJ1-2; cdr3_length: 14; cdr3_nt: TGTGCCAGCAGATCCGCGGGACAGTTGGGAGGCTACACCTTC; cdr3_aa: CASRSAGQLGGYTF
d_call: TRBD1; v_call: TRBV7-9; clone_size: few; j_call: TRBJ2-7; cdr3_length: 12; cdr3_nt: TGTGCCAGCAGTTCGACAGGGGGCGAGCAGTACTTC; cdr3_aa: CASSSTGGEQYF
d_call: TRBD1; v_call: TRBV3-1; clone_size: few; j_call: TRBJ1-2; cdr3_length: 15; cdr3_nt: TGTGCCAGCAGCCAACGACAGGGTTCGAGCTATGGCTACACCTTC; cdr3_aa: CASSQRQGSSYGYTF
d_call: TRBD2; v_call: TRBV7-2; clone_size: -; j_call: TRBJ2-1; cdr3_length: 17; cdr3_nt: TGTGCCAGCAGCTTGAGGGGACTAGCGGGGGGGCGGAATGAGCAGTTCTTC; cdr3_aa: CASSLRGLAGGRNEQFF
d_call: -; v_call: TRBV10-3; clone_size: -; j_call: TRBJ1-1; cdr3_length: 13; cdr3_nt: TGTGCCATCAGTGAGTCTGGGGACACTGAAGCTTTCTTT; cdr3_aa: CAISESGDTEAFF
d_call: -; v_call: TRBV6-2/TRBV6-3; clone_size: few; j_call: TRBJ1-2; cdr3_length: 16; cdr3_nt: TGTGCCAGCAGTTACTGGAAGTCGGTCACTAACTATGGCTACACCTTC; cdr3_aa: CASSYWKSVTNYGYTF
d_call: -; v_call: TRBV5-5; clone_size: -; j_call: TRBJ2-5; cdr3_length: 15; cdr3_nt: TGTGCCAGCAGCTTGGGCGCGATACCCTCGGAGACCCAGTACTTC; cdr3_aa: CASSLGAIPSETQYF
d_call: -; v_call: TRBV30; clone_size: -; j_call: TRBJ1-1; cdr3_length: 13; cdr3_nt: TGTGCCTGGATTAGGAGTCCGGGCACTGAAGCTTTCTTT; cdr3_aa: CAWIRSPGTEAFF
d_call: TRBD2; v_call: TRBV9; clone_size: -; j_call: TRBJ2-1; cdr3_length: 14; cdr3_nt: TGTGCCAGCGGGGGGCTAGCGGGAGCCGATGAGCAGTTCTTC; cdr3_aa: CASGGLAGADEQFF
d_call: -; v_call: TRBV5-6; clone_size: -; j_call: TRBJ2-3; cdr3_length: 14; cdr3_nt: TGTGCCAGCAGCTTCCAGGGGCGCGCAGATACGCAGTATTTT; cdr3_aa: CASSFQGRADTQYF
d_call: -; v_call: TRBV18; clone_size: -; j_call: TRBJ2-5; cdr3_length: 13; cdr3_nt: TGTGCCAGCTCCGGGGAGCTAGAAGAGACCCAGTACTTC; cdr3_aa: CASSGELEETQYF